This T cell receptor (beta chain) originates from a study of T cell responses to AZD1222 COVID-19 vaccine. Method: immunoSEQ multiplex PCR; TCRdb's copy keeps in-frame clones and lacks some. The table has fewer than 140,000 clones, about 90% seen once. This specimen was peripheral blood, taken 28 days after the second AZD1222 dose. The clonotype originates from an adult who received the AZD1222 COVID-19 vaccine.

The CDR3 DNA follows: TGTGCCAGCAGCTTCATTAATGAAAAACTGTTTTTT. Translation: CASSFINEKLFF. The chain is built from TRBV7-2 and TRBJ1-4; D ambiguous. The CDR3 covers 12 residues. Germline-derived CDR1 and CDR2 are SGHTA and FQGNSA. The germline V and J ends were trimmed by 3 bases and 4 bases, with 3 bases remaining between them.